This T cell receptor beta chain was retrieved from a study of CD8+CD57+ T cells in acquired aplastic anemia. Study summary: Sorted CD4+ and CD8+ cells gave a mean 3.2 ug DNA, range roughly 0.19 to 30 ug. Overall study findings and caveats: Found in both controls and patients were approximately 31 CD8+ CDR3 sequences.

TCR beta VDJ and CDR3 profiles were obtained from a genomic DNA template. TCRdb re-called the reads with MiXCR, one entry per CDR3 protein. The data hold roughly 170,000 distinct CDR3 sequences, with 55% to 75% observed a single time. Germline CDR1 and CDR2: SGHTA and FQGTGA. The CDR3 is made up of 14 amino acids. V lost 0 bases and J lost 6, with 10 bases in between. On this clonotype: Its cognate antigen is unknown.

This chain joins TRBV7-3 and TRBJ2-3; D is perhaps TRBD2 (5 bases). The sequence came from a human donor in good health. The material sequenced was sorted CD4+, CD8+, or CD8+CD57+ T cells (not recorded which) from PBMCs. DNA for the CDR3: TGTGCCAGCAGCTTAACTTCGGTAGCGGATACGCAGTATTTT. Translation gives CASSLTSVADTQYF.